A single sample is the source of the 21 T cell receptor beta chains below, sequenced in a study of T cell repertoires in cytomegalovirus infection. TCRdb recomputed calls from the reads with MiXCR, one row per CDR3 protein. The data show tens of thousands of distinct CDR3 sequences, around a fifth seen once. These receptors are not linked to any known antigen. The sequenced sample was CD8+ T cells from cultured PBMCs, obtained from culture after CMV antigen stimulation. These receptors all stem from a human donor in good health (CMV status not recorded). Some clones in this sample may be carry-over from other donors' samples.

The chain employs TRBV7-6 and TRBJ2-1, with a possible D match to TRBD2 (6 bases). Germline CDR1 SGHVS, CDR2 FNYEAQ. The V and J ends lost 5 bases and 3 bases respectively, with 17 bases between them. CDR3 length: 16 amino acids. The CDR3 protein is CASSVYQGGNYNEQFF. CDR3 bases: TGTGCCAGCAGCGTGTACCAGGGAGGAAACTACAATGAGCAGTTCTTC. Full variable domain (missing parts from reference TRBV7-6 and TRBJ2-1): GAGVSQSPRYKVTKRGQDVALRCDPISGHVSLYWYRQALGQGPEFLTYFNYEAQQDKSGLPNDRFSAERPEGSISTLTIQRTEQRDSAMYRCASSVYQGGNYNEQFFGPGTRLTVL.

CDR3 sequence reads: CASSEQIEGDRGREDGYTF. The CDR3 DNA follows: TGTGCCAGCAGCGAGCAGATCGAGGGGGACAGGGGGCGAGAGGATGGCTACACCTTC. V is TRBV7-2 and J is TRBJ1-2; the match to TRBD1 covers 12 bases. The CDR3 spans 19 residues. The ends lost 5 bases at V and 6 bases at J; junction bases unmatched: 19. Germline-derived CDR1 and CDR2 are SGHTA and FQGNSA.

This clonotype was seen at least ten times. The rearrangement joins TRBV28 to TRBJ1-5, with D perhaps TRBD1 (6 bases). Trimming stripped 2 bases from V and 4 bases from J, with 9 bases between. The germline CDR1 and CDR2 sequences are MDHEN and SYDVKM. The CDR3 has 14 residues. In nucleotides, the CDR3 is TGTGCCAGCAGTTTACCACAGGGTAATCAGCCCCAGCATTTT. It specifies CASSLPQGNQPQHF.

A few counts support this clonotype. The CDR3 nucleotides read TGTGCCACCAGTGACCAAACGGAGACCCAGTACTTC. It yields the protein CATSDQTETQYF. This chain joins TRBV24-1 and TRBJ2-5; unclear D gene. Germline values: CDR1 KGHDR, CDR2 SFDVKD. There are 12 residues in the CDR3. Between the trimmed V and J ends, which lost 4 bases and 5 bases, there was a span of 7 bases.

J is TRBJ1-5 and V is TRBV7-8; D gene uncertain. The germline gives CDR1 SGHVS, CDR2 FQNEAQ. V lost 1 base, J lost 4 bases, and 11 bases lay in between. There are 15 residues in the CDR3. CDR3 in DNA: TGTGCCAGCAGCTTAGTAGGATTTGAGAATCAGCCCCAGCATTTT. Its protein is CASSLVGFENQPQHF.

This clonotype was found a few times. The chain is built from TRBV12-3 or TRBV12-4 and TRBJ1-1; D not certain. V was cut by 4 bases and J by 0 bases, with 12 bases left in between. This CDR3 is built from 15 residues. This chain's CDR3 is CASSSSGLMNTEAFF. The CDR3 DNA follows: TGTGCCAGCAGTTCATCAGGACTGATGAACACTGAAGCTTTCTTT.

This chain connects TRBV7-2 to TRBJ2-7; no clear D. This CDR3 spans 12 amino acids. The germline CDR1 and CDR2 sequences are SGHTA and FQGNSA. The V end was cut by 5 bases, the J end by 4 bases, with 9 bases between. CDR3 coding DNA: TGTGCCAGCAGCACATGGATGTACGAGCAGTACTTC. Translated: CASSTWMYEQYF.

The chain uses TRBV4-3 and TRBJ1-5; D gene ambiguous. The CDR3 is 16 amino acids. Germline loops: CDR1 LGHNA, CDR2 YSLEER. V was cut by 0 bases and J by 2 bases, with 11 bases left in between. The CDR3 bases are TGCGCCAGCAGCCAAGATTGGTCGGGAGGCAATCAGCCCCAGCATTTT. Amino acid sequence: CASSQDWSGGNQPQHF.

J is TRBJ2-1 and V is TRBV28; weak D call: TRBD2 (5 bases). The CDR3 is 14 amino acids. The germline gives CDR1 MDHEN, CDR2 SYDVKM. Trimming shortened V by 7 bases and J by 6 bases, and 16 bases separated the two germline ends. CDR3 amino acids: CASNPTGSSNEQFF. The CDR3, as DNA: TGTGCCAGCAATCCGACGGGGTCGAGCAATGAGCAGTTCTTC.

The V gene is TRBV11-3, the J gene TRBJ2-2, with 9 bases aligning to TRBD1. The CDR3 length is 14 residues. Germline trimming cut 6 bases from V and 4 bases from J; bases unmatched to any gene: 3. The V gene's germline CDR1 is SGHNT and CDR2 YENEEA. The CDR3 coding sequence is TGTGCCAGCAGTGGACAGGGGCCCACCGGGGAGCTGTTTTTT. Amino acids: CASSGQGPTGELFF.

This clonotype was counted only a few times. This rearrangement joins TRBV7-9 to TRBJ2-7; D uncertain. V lost 6 bases and J lost 0, with 12 bases in between. Germline values: CDR1 SEHNR, CDR2 FQNEAQ (reference sequence). The CDR3 runs to 14 residues. CDR3 DNA: TGTGCCAGCAGTTTGGATGGTAGCTCCTACGAGCAGTACTTC. This codes for CASSLDGSSYEQYF. Variable domain in full (rest from reference TRBV7-9 and TRBJ2-7): DTGVSQNPRHKITKRGQNVTFRCDPISEHNRLYWYRQTLGQGPEFLTYFQNEAQLEKSRLLSDRFSAERPKGSFSTLEIQRTEQGDSAMYLCASSLDGSSYEQYFGPGTRLTVT.

This clonotype was detected only a few times. The chain uses TRBV6-5 and TRBJ2-7; 9 nucleotides agree with TRBD1. Looked up from germline, CDR1 is MNHEY and CDR2 is SVGAGI. The junction had 5 bases not matched to a gene; V was cut back by 6 bases and J by 2 bases. This CDR3 spans 14 amino acids. CDR3: CASRDRGMTYEQYF. The CDR3 DNA is TGTGCCAGCAGGGACAGGGGTATGACCTACGAGCAGTACTTC.

This clonotype was seen a handful of times. CDR3 amino acids: CASSLEWGPVATNEKLFF. The CDR3 DNA sequence: TGTGCCAGCAGTCTTGAGTGGGGGCCCGTCGCAACTAATGAAAAACTGTTTTTT. The chain links TRBV28 to TRBJ1-4; the D gene is possibly TRBD1 (6 bases). Germline CDR1 MDHEN, CDR2 SYDVKM. This CDR3 region has 18 residues. Trimming took 5 bases from V and 0 from J, leaving 19 bases between them.

This clonotype appeared a few times. V gene TRBV7-3 combines with J gene TRBJ2-3, with D maybe TRBD2 (6 bases). Germline-derived CDR1 and CDR2 are SGHTA and FQGTGA. The CDR3 loop spans 16 amino acids. V lost 0 bases and J lost 7, with 17 bases in between. Here the CDR3 DNA reads TGTGCCAGCAGCTTAACGGCGTCCCCGGGACTCAATACGCAGTATTTT. Its translation is CASSLTASPGLNTQYF.

This clonotype turned up a few times. The rearrangement uses TRBV7-2 and TRBJ1-2; tentatively, D is TRBD1 (5 bases). The ends were cut back, 5 bases at V and 8 bases at J, with 24 bases in the middle. The germline V gene encodes CDR1 SGHTA and CDR2 FQGNSA. The CDR3 consists of 16 residues. CDR3 in DNA: TGTGCCAGCAGCCTGCAAAGGCAAAGCAGGGTTGGCGGCTACACCTTC. Encoded protein: CASSLQRQSRVGGYTF.

The rearrangement joins TRBV6-6 to TRBJ2-1; TRBD1 matches 8 bases. Germline V gene data show CDR1 as MNHNY and CDR2 as SVGAGI (reference sequence). J was trimmed by 10 bases and V by 5 bases; bases with no gene match: 4. CDR3 size: 12 residues. The CDR3 protein is CASSPGGGEQFF. The CDR3 nucleotides read TGTGCCAGCAGTCCAGGGGGCGGCGAGCAGTTCTTC.

The CDR3 region has the DNA TGTGCCAGCACCTTGGGAGCTGAAGCTTTCTTT. It yields the protein CASTLGAEAFF. V is TRBV7-2 and J is TRBJ1-1; D unclear. The germline V gene encodes CDR1 SGHTA and CDR2 FQGNSA. The CDR3 is 11 residues long. V lost 7 bases to trimming and J lost 6 bases, with 9 bases between them.

This clonotype has at least ten counts. V gene TRBV19 combines with J gene TRBJ2-1; D remains unclear. CDR3 length equals 13 residues. From germline, CDR1 is LNHDA and CDR2 SQIVND (reference sequence). V dropped 3 bases and J dropped 4 bases, with 7 bases sitting between them. CDR3: CASSMGMYNEQFF. DNA for the CDR3: TGTGCCAGTAGTATGGGAATGTACAATGAGCAGTTCTTC.

This clonotype is classed as medium-sized. The V gene is TRBV7-6, the J gene TRBJ2-5, with TRBD2 matching 10 bases. CDR1 SGHVS and CDR2 FNYEAQ come from the germline V gene. Trimming cost V 0 bases and J 5 bases; bases outside gene matches: 6. The CDR3 sequence is 16 residues long. Written as DNA, the CDR3 is TGTGCCAGCAGCTTAGCCCGAGCGGGGGGGCTCGAGACCCAGTACTTC. As protein: CASSLARAGGLETQYF. The whole variable domain, remainder taken from reference TRBV7-6 and TRBJ2-5, is GAGVSQSPRYKVTKRGQDVALRCDPISGHVSLYWYRQALGQGPEFLTYFNYEAQQDKSGLPNDRFSAERPEGSISTLTIQRTEQRDSAMYRCASSLARAGGLETQYFGPGTRLLVL.

The chain combines TRBV6-6 with TRBJ2-7; D not certain. V lost 8 bases and J lost 2, with 13 bases in between. This CDR3 comprises 13 residues. Germline CDR1 and CDR2: MNHNY and SVGAGI (reference sequence). The CDR3 reads CASGPLNPYEQYF. For the CDR3, the DNA is TGTGCCAGCGGACCTTTGAACCCCTACGAGCAGTACTTC.

The J gene is TRBJ1-2, the V gene TRBV12-3 or TRBV12-4, with D perhaps TRBD1 (5 bases). V lost 7 bases, J lost 5 bases, and 11 bases lay in between. The CDR3 totals 12 residues. The chain's CDR3 is CASTRGIYGYTF. The CDR3 DNA reads as TGTGCCAGCACCCGGGGCATTTATGGCTACACCTTC.